This TCR beta chain was sequenced during a study of technical replicates of blood from several donors. The data were produced by immunoSEQ multiplex PCR, yet TCRdb's version contains in-frame clones alone and is incomplete. The data contain over 75,000 clones, under 97% of them singletons. CDR3 length equals 11 residues. V gave up 7 bases and J gave up 5 bases, with 12 bases separating them. Germline V CDR1 and CDR2: SQVTM, ANQGSEA. The clonotype comes from a human donor in good health. The sequenced sample consisted of T cells isolated from PBMCs. The chain uses TRBV29-1 and TRBJ2-7; D might be TRBD2 (6 bases). The CDR3 loop reads CSGGTGDEQYF. In nucleotides, the CDR3 is TGCAGCGGGGGCACGGGAGACGAGCAGTACTTC.